This T cell receptor beta chain originates from a study of blood T cell repertoires in COVID-19. Study information: The United States, Italy and Spain supplied acute and convalescent COVID-19 samples.

All exposed participants met a person with COVID-19 within 2 weeks before entering the study. Per the germline V gene, CDR1 is SEHNR and CDR2 is FQNEAQ (reference sequence). This CDR3 region has 15 residues. Trimming cost V 5 bases and J 6 bases; bases outside gene matches: 5. In the source study's methods: Scientists estimated how many nucleated cells there were by amplifying reference gene primers. Assay: immunoSEQ multiplex PCR; the TCRdb copy retains only in-frame clones and omits some. That table is the source of V, J and clone size, and D and trimming were worked out from the DNA. This sample has over 200,000 clones; less than 90% occur once, and the top ten carry roughly 4.9%.

The source of this sequence is a woman in her 30s who had been exposed to COVID-19. Sequenced material: PBMCs or T cells enriched from blood (not recorded which). The chain recombines TRBV7-9 with TRBJ1-6; TRBD1 agrees at 9 bases. The CDR3 sequence is CASSRSGQGNSPLHF. The CDR3 nucleotides read TGTGCCAGCAGCCGGTCGGGACAGGGTAATTCACCCCTCCACTTT.